This TCR beta chain derives from a study of metastatic and nonmetastatic thyroid tumors. Study details: Where malignant and benign thyroid patients were concerned, repertoires were compared across blood and tumor or nodule tissue.

From germline, CDR1 is DFQATT and CDR2 SNEGSKA (reference sequence). The V and J ends lost 6 bases and 0 bases, in that order; junction bases with no gene match: 5. The CDR3 extends over 13 amino acids. This clone was detected a few times. What it binds is not known. Points from the study as a whole: A significant increase in TCR beta diversity was reportedly seen in malignant thyroid tumors relative to benign nodules, in blood and tumor.

Under the authors' procedure: In papillary thyroid cancer, a distant-metastasis classifier was built using CDR3 differences across clinicopathological groups. TCRdb recomputed clones from the PCR reads via MiXCR. These V and J calls rely on TCRdb rather than the paper's analysis. The table records about 22,000 clones, around 20% of them present only once. No treatment had been given to any patient before thyroid surgery. The chain combines TRBV20-1 with TRBJ2-7, with 7 positions matching TRBD2. This TCR was recovered from a male donor with papillary thyroid cancer or a benign thyroid nodule (not recorded which). Some clones in this sample may be carry-over from other donors' samples. Sequenced sample: blood. CDR3 nucleotides: TGCAGTGCCTGGGACTACTCCTCCTACGAGCAGTACTTC. This translates into CSAWDYSSYEQYF.